The TCR beta chain described here comes from a study of beta chain features in type 1 diabetes. Study observations and caveats: Type 1 diabetes patients had moderately but significantly shorter TCRB CDR3s in all four CD4+ subsets. Cells with high TCR expression could be over-represented by cDNA sequencing.

Expressed TCRB transcripts were sequenced, since all the RNA that had been isolated was reverse transcribed. Average reads for naive, central memory and regulatory T cell samples were roughly 3.4 million. Here immunoSEQ multiplex PCR was the method, and the copy in TCRdb shows in-frame clones only, minus some. The sample yields roughly 370,000 clones, roughly 14% seen once. Worth noting for this clone: Its antigen is still unknown. At the DNA level, this CDR3 is encoded by other sequences in the same sample as well.

The CDR3 consists of 12 residues. The germline gives CDR1 SGDLS, CDR2 YYNGEE. V was trimmed by 0 bases and J by 5 bases, leaving 5 bases between them. Source material: naive CD4+ T cells from blood. V is TRBV9 and J is TRBJ1-2; D not resolved. The sequence was obtained from a man aged 30-40 years in good health. The CDR3 is CASSVVGYGYTF. The CDR3 DNA is TGTGCCAGCAGCGTAGTTGGGTATGGCTACACCTTC.